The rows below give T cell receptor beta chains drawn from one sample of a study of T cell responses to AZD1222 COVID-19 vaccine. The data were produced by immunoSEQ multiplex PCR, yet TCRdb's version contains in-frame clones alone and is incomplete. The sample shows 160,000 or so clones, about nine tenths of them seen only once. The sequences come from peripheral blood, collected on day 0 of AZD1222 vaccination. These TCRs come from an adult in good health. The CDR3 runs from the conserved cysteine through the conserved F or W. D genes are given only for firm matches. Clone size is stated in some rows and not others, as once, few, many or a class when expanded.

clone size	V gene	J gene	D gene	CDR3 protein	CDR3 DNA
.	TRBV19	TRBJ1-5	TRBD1	CASSRTGPYNQPQHF	TGTGCCAGTAGTCGGACAGGGCCCTACAATCAGCCCCAGCATTTT
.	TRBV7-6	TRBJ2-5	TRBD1	CASSRTGQGQETQYF	TGTGCCAGCAGCCGTACGGGACAGGGACAAGAGACCCAGTACTTC
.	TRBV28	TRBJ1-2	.	CASSLPRGLGYGYTF	TGTGCCAGCAGTTTACCCAGGGGATTGGGCTATGGCTACACCTTC
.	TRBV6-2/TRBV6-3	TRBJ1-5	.	CASSYPDGTPQHF	TGTGCCAGCAGTTACCCGGACGGGACGCCCCAGCATTTT
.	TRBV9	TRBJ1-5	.	CARPLEGRGYSNQPQHF	TGTGCCCGCCCACTAGAGGGGAGGGGTTATAGCAATCAGCCCCAGCATTTT
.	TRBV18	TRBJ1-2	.	CASSPRLIDGYTF	TGTGCCAGCTCACCACGACTCATCGATGGCTACACCTTC
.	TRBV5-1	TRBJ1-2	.	CASSLGMGGYTF	TGCGCCAGCAGCTTGGGGATGGGCGGCTACACCTTC
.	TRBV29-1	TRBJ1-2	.	CSVVPANYGYTF	TGCAGCGTTGTTCCAGCTAACTATGGCTACACCTTC
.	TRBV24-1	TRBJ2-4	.	CATSDANSQDIQYF	TGTGCCACCAGTGATGCCAACTCCCAGGACATTCAGTACTTC
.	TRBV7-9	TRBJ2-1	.	CASSFDTLDLNPNEQFF	TGTGCCAGCAGCTTTGACACGTTAGACTTAAATCCCAATGAGCAGTTCTTC
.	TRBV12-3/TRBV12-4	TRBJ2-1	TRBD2	CATREGRDNEQFF	TGTGCCACCAGGGAGGGCCGTGACAATGAGCAGTTCTTC
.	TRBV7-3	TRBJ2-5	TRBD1	CASSPGTGAVLETQYF	TGTGCCAGCAGCCCCGGGACAGGGGCGGTTTTAGAGACCCAGTACTTC
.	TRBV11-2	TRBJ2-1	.	CASSPGTGTRIGYNEQFF	TGTGCCAGCAGCCCGGGTACCGGGACCCGGATAGGGTACAATGAGCAGTTCTTC
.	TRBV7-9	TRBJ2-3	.	CASRAGAADTQYF	TGTGCCAGCAGGGCCGGAGCGGCAGATACGCAGTATTTT
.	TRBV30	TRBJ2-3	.	CAWSGESWTDTQYF	TGTGCCTGGAGTGGGGAGTCCTGGACAGATACGCAGTATTTT
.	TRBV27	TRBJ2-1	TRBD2	CASRLAGVWHEQFF	TGTGCCAGCCGATTAGCGGGGGTCTGGCATGAGCAGTTCTTC
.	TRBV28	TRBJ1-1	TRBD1	CAIRDSHTEAFF	TGTGCCATCAGGGACAGCCACACTGAAGCTTTCTTT
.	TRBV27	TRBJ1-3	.	CASSFLVGTTEIDGNTIYF	TGTGCCAGCAGTTTTTTAGTCGGAACGACCGAAATTGACGGAAACACCATATATTTT
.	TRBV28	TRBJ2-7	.	CASSLQRIGRSYEQYF	TGTGCCAGCAGTCTACAGAGGATAGGTCGCTCCTACGAGCAGTACTTC
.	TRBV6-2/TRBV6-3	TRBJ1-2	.	CASSGVANYGYTF	TGTGCCAGCAGTGGCGTAGCTAACTATGGCTACACCTTC
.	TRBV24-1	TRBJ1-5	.	CATSDKGAGNQPQHF	TGTGCCACCAGTGATAAAGGGGCGGGCAATCAGCCCCAGCATTTT
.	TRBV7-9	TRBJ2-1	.	CASSFQGYEQFF	TGTGCCAGCAGCTTTCAGGGGTATGAGCAGTTCTTC
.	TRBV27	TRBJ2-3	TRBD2	CASGGAGGRDTQYF	TGTGCCAGCGGGGGGGCGGGAGGCCGAGATACGCAGTATTTT
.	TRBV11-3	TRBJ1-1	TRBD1	CASSVTGGTEAFF	TGTGCCAGCAGCGTTACAGGGGGCACTGAAGCTTTCTTT
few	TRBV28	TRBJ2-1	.	CASSTPNRVGNEQFF	TGTGCCAGCAGTACTCCCAACAGGGTGGGGAATGAGCAGTTCTTC
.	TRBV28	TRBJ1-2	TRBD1	CASSFGDRDGYTF	TGTGCCAGCAGTTTTGGGGACAGGGATGGCTACACCTTC
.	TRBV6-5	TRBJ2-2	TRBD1	CASSYSTGAPGELFF	TGTGCCAGCAGTTACTCTACAGGGGCCCCCGGGGAGCTGTTTTTT
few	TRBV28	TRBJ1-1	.	CASSRPLRDTEAFF	TGTGCCAGCAGTCGTCCTCTAAGGGACACTGAAGCTTTCTTT
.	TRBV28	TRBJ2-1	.	CASSDNEQFF	TGTGCCAGCAGCGACAATGAGCAGTTCTTC
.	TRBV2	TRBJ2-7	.	CASGTAYEQYF	TGTGCCAGCGGGACGGCTTACGAGCAGTACTTC
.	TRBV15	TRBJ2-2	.	CATSRDEAGDYTGELFF	TGTGCCACCAGCAGAGATGAGGCAGGGGATTACACCGGGGAGCTGTTTTTT
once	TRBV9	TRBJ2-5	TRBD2	CASSGREASEETQYF	TGTGCCAGCAGCGGGCGGGAGGCTTCAGAAGAGACCCAGTACTTC
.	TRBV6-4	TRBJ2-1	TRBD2	CASSDSTSGPYNEQFF	TGTGCCAGCAGTGACTCCACTAGCGGGCCCTACAATGAGCAGTTCTTC
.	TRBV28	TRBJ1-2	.	CASTSGVYGYTF	TGTGCCAGCACCTCAGGGGTCTATGGCTACACCTTC
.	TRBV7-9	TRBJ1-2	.	CASSLNGQIFYGYTF	TGTGCCAGCAGCCTCAACGGACAGATTTTCTATGGCTACACCTTC
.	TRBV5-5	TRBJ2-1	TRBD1	CASSLEGQGFYEQFF	TGTGCCAGCAGCCTGGAGGGACAGGGTTTTTATGAGCAGTTCTTC
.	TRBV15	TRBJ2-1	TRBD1	CATSRQIDRGINNEQFF	TGTGCCACCAGCAGACAAATCGACAGGGGCATTAACAATGAGCAGTTCTTC
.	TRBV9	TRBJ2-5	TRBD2	CASSVGQREGQETQYF	TGTGCCAGCAGCGTAGGGCAGCGGGAGGGCCAAGAGACCCAGTACTTC
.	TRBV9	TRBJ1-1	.	CASSPGVAGFMNTEAFF	TGTGCCAGCAGCCCAGGGGTGGCAGGGTTCATGAACACTGAAGCTTTCTTT
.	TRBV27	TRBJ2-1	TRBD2	CASTALAGGDNEQFF	TGTGCCAGCACCGCTCTAGCGGGAGGGGACAATGAGCAGTTCTTC
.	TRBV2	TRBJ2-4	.	CASSEFPHLPNSKNIQYF	TGTGCCAGCAGTGAATTCCCCCACTTACCGAACTCCAAAAACATTCAGTACTTC
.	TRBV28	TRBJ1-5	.	CASSFFAWGNLYPQHF	TGTGCCAGCAGTTTCTTTGCTTGGGGGAATCTTTATCCCCAGCATTTT
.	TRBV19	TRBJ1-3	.	CASSRGLTDSGNTIYF	TGTGCCAGTAGTAGGGGACTCACGGACTCTGGAAACACCATATATTTT
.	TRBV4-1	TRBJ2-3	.	CASSQERGTTDTQYF	TGCGCCAGCAGCCAAGAGAGGGGCACGACAGATACGCAGTATTTT
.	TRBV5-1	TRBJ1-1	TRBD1	CASTRQGWGYDNTEAFF	TGCGCCAGCACCAGACAGGGCTGGGGGTATGATAACACTGAAGCTTTCTTT
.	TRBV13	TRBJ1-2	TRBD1	CASSLAAETGFDYTF	TGTGCCAGCAGCTTAGCCGCAGAGACAGGGTTTGACTACACCTTC